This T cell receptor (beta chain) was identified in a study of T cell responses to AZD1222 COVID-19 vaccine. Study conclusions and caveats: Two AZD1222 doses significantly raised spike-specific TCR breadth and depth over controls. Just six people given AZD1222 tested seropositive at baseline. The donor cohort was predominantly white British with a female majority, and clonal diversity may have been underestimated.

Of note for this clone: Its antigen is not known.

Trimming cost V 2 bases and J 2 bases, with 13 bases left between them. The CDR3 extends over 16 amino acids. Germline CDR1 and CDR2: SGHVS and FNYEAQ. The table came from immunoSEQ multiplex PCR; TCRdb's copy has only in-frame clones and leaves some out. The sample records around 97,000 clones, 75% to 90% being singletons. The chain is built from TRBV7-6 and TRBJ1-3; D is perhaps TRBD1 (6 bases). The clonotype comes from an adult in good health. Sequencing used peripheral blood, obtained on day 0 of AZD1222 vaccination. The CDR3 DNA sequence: TGTGCCAGCAGCTTACAGGGGTTTAGTGCTGGAAACACCATATATTTT. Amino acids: CASSLQGFSAGNTIYF.